This T cell receptor (beta chain) appears in the sequencing data of a study of blood T cell repertoires in COVID-19. The CDR3 totals 16 residues. Per germline, CDR1 WNHNN and CDR2 SYGVQD (reference sequence). J was trimmed by 2 bases and V by 7 bases; bases with no gene match: 9. The table came from immunoSEQ multiplex PCR; TCRdb's copy has only in-frame clones and leaves some out. The profile shows fewer than 500,000 clones, 86% of them singletons. This chain connects TRBV10-1 to TRBJ2-5, with 11 positions matching TRBD2. Sequenced: peripheral blood. The TCR was taken from a woman aged 25 to 39 with active or convalescent COVID-19. CDR3 DNA sequence: TGCGCCAGCAAAATCGGGACTAGCGGAGGACAAGAGACCCAGTACTTC. Translating it yields CASKIGTSGGQETQYF.